The 29 T cell receptor beta chains listed next were all sequenced from one sample in a study of T cells in Graves' hyperthyroidism and ophthalmopathy. Amplified regions were TCR beta CDR3 sequences from RNA transcripts. The study used the HTBI primer set for a first-round RT-PCR of the TCR CDR3. Each CDR3 protein gets one entry after TCRdb re-called the multiplex PCR reads with MiXCR. This repertoire shows fewer than 450,000 distinct CDR3 sequences, over 12% found once; its top ten account for about 20%. Sequenced: blood. These receptors all stem from a woman in her fifties or sixties with Graves' ophthalmopathy.

This clonotype was counted ten times or more. This chain uses TRBV2 with TRBJ2-3; either TRBD1 or TRBD2 may supply D (5 bases each). The V and J ends lost 3 bases and 2 bases respectively, with 12 bases between them. The CDR3 runs 15 residues. Germline assignment: CDR1 SNHLY and CDR2 FYNNEI. The CDR3, as DNA: TGTGCCAGCAGTGAGACGCGAGGGGACACAGATACGCAGTATTTT. Residues: CASSETRGDTDTQYF.

Ten or more counts support this clonotype. The chain employs TRBV20-1 and TRBJ2-1; no firm D call. The CDR3 has 12 residues. The V end lost 3 bases, the J end lost 0 bases, and 3 bases lay between the germline ends. Germline-derived CDR1 and CDR2 are DFQATT and SNEGSKA (reference sequence). The CDR3 protein is CSASSSYNEQFF. CDR3 DNA: TGCAGTGCTAGTAGCTCCTACAATGAGCAGTTCTTC.

Only a few counts were recorded for this clonotype. V usage is TRBV10-1 and J usage is TRBJ2-1, with 9 positions matching TRBD2. Germline CDR1 is WNHNN and CDR2 is SYGVQD (reference sequence). Trimming cost V 9 bases and J 10 bases; bases outside gene matches: 16. The length of the CDR3 is 15 residues. In DNA form, the CDR3 reads TGCGCCAGACCGACTAGCGGAGCCTTTTGTTGGGAGCAGTTCTTC. Its protein is CARPTSGAFCWEQFF.

This clonotype was observed at least ten times. V is TRBV28 and J is TRBJ2-1, with 10 bases matching TRBD2. The junction had 6 bases not matched to a gene; V was cut back by 5 bases and J by 5 bases. Germline V gives CDR1 MDHEN, CDR2 SYDVKM. The CDR3 is 15 residues long. The CDR3: CASSPPAGGNNEQFF. Here the CDR3 DNA reads TGTGCCAGCAGTCCGCCAGCGGGAGGGAACAATGAGCAGTTCTTC.

The chain recombines TRBV9 with TRBJ2-2, with D possibly being TRBD1 or TRBD2 (7 bases each). Trimming stripped 4 bases from V and 2 bases from J, with 15 bases between. Germline V CDR1 and CDR2: SGDLS, YYNGEE. There are 16 residues in the CDR3. The DNA of the CDR3 is TGTGCCAGCAGCCCCCGGGGGGACAGAAACACCGGGGAGCTGTTTTTT. Translated, it gives CASSPRGDRNTGELFF. Looking up the rest from reference TRBV9 and TRBJ2-2 gives the full variable domain: DSGVTQTPKHLITATGQRVTLRCSPRSGDLSVYWYQQSLDQGLQFLIQYYNGEERAKGNILERFSAQQFPDLHSELNLSSLELGDSALYFCASSPRGDRNTGELFFGEGSRLTVL.

Many counts were recorded for this clonotype. The rearrangement uses TRBV10-3 and TRBJ2-7; TRBD2 aligns across 11 bases. Germline values: CDR1 ENHRY, CDR2 SYGVKD. The J segment lost 0 bases and the V segment lost 6 bases, leaving 10 bases of the junction unmatched. This CDR3 has 17 amino acids. CDR3 coding DNA: TGTGCCATCAGAAGGACCGGGACTAGCGGACCCTCCTACGAGCAGTACTTC. Its protein product is CAIRRTGTSGPSYEQYF.

This clonotype was seen repeatedly, ten times or more. CDR3 nucleotides: TGCGCCAGCAGTCGAATACTCACAGATACGCAGTATTTT. Its protein product is CASSRILTDTQYF. The genes are TRBV5-1 and TRBJ2-3; D unresolved. V lost 5 bases and J lost 2, with 9 bases in between. There are 13 residues in the CDR3. Germline loops: CDR1 SGHRS, CDR2 YFSETQ.

This clonotype has a count of ten or more. The chain couples TRBV28 to TRBJ2-7; TRBD1 agrees at 7 bases. The CDR3 is 17 residues long. V dropped 2 bases and J dropped 4; count of bases not matched to a gene: 14. The germline CDR1 and CDR2 sequences are MDHEN and SYDVKM. The CDR3 region is CASSLRLISGTAYEQYF. The CDR3 coding sequence is TGTGCCAGCAGTTTACGATTGATTTCCGGGACAGCATACGAGCAGTACTTC. The complete variable domain, with remaining parts taken from reference TRBV28 and TRBJ2-7, reads DVKVTQSSRYLVKRTGEKVFLECVQDMDHENMFWYRQDPGLGLRLIYFSYDVKMKEKGDIPEGYSVSREKKERFSLILESASTNQTSMYLCASSLRLISGTAYEQYFGPGTRLTVT.

At least ten counts were recorded for this clonotype. V is TRBV28 and J is TRBJ2-3; D not resolved. Looked up from germline, CDR1 is MDHEN and CDR2 is SYDVKM. The CDR3 length is 12 residues. Trimming shortened V by 4 bases and J by 4 bases, and 6 bases separated the two germline ends. The CDR3 DNA is TGTGCCAGCAGTTCCCTCCCAGATACGCAGTATTTT. Its protein is CASSSLPDTQYF.

This clonotype was picked up a small number of times. The chain joins TRBV28 to TRBJ2-1; 13 nucleotides align to TRBD2. The CDR3 sequence is 14 residues long. J was trimmed by 4 bases and V by 10 bases; bases with no gene match: 4. The germline V gene encodes CDR1 MDHEN and CDR2 SYDVKM. Here the CDR3 DNA reads TGTGCCACCCGGACTAGCGGGAGTTACAATGAGCAGTTCTTC. Residues: CATRTSGSYNEQFF.

This clonotype was recorded many times. The CDR3 region has the DNA TGTGCCAGCAGCGTGGGACTAGTGGTCCCAGATACGCAGTATTTT. It is translated as CASSVGLVVPDTQYF. V is TRBV27 and J is TRBJ2-3; TRBD2 agrees at 8 bases. Germline lookup yields CDR1 MNHEY and CDR2 SMNVEV (reference sequence). V shed 6 bases and J 4 bases; nucleotides not matched to a gene: 9. CDR3 size: 15 residues.

The J gene is TRBJ1-6, the V gene TRBV28; 9 bases match TRBD1. The CDR3 consists of 14 residues. Germline lookup yields CDR1 MDHEN and CDR2 SYDVKM. The V and J ends lost 6 bases and 7 bases, in that order; junction bases with no gene match: 4. CDR3: CASRRQGGNSPLHF. In DNA, the CDR3 is TGTGCCAGCAGACGACAGGGGGGGAATTCACCCCTCCACTTT. Using reference TRBV28 and TRBJ1-6 for the parts outside the CDR3, the full variable domain is DVKVTQSSRYLVKRTGEKVFLECVQDMDHENMFWYRQDPGLGLRLIYFSYDVKMKEKGDIPEGYSVSREKKERFSLILESASTNQTSMYLCASRRQGGNSPLHFGNGTRLTVT.

This clonotype has just a few counts. The CDR3 region has the DNA TGTGCCAGCAGCTCCTGGCGCAACAATGAGCAGTTCTTC. Its protein is CASSSWRNNEQFF. This rearrangement joins TRBV7-3 to TRBJ2-1; D remains ambiguous. Germline V CDR1 and CDR2: SGHTA, FQGTGA. V lost 4 bases, J lost 5 bases, and 9 bases lay in between. The CDR3 runs to 13 residues.

This clonotype has more than one count but fewer than ten. The chain uses TRBV3-1 and TRBJ2-7; the D is unclear. Trimming left V 2 bases short and J 9 bases short, with 14 bases between. Germline V gene lookup returns CDR1 LGHDT and CDR2 YNNKEL (reference sequence). This CDR3 is 13 amino acids long. Written as DNA, the CDR3 is TGTGCCAGCAGCCAATTCCCACCGAGCGCGCAGTACTTC. As protein: CASSQFPPSAQYF.

In its sample, this clonotype was seen a few times. The CDR3 bases are TGTGCCAGCCAAACCCCAGGGTGGTCCGGGGAGCTGTTTTTT. Its protein is CASQTPGWSGELFF. This chain joins TRBV6-1 and TRBJ2-2; tentatively, D is TRBD1 (5 bases). CDR1 and CDR2 from the germline V gene are MNHNS and SASEGT. The CDR3 loop spans 14 amino acids. Trimming left V 8 bases short and J 6 bases short, with 16 bases between.

This clonotype was picked up a small number of times. The chain has TRBV19 and TRBJ2-5; perhaps TRBD2 as D (5 bases). CDR3 length: 15 amino acids. Germline-derived CDR1 and CDR2 are LNHDA and SQIVND (reference sequence). Trimming stripped 3 bases from V and 1 base from J, with 12 bases between. The CDR3 nucleotides are TGTGCCAGTAGTATGCGGGCTAACCTCCAAGAGACCCAGTACTTC. Its protein is CASSMRANLQETQYF.

This clonotype has ten or more counts. This chain links TRBV5-1 with TRBJ2-3, with 8 bases lining up with TRBD1. The germline gives CDR1 SGHRS, CDR2 YFSETQ. Losses at the gene ends were 3 bases for V and 3 bases for J; bases not matched to a gene: 3. The CDR3 contains 14 residues. CDR3 in amino acids: CASSSGQGTDTQYF. The DNA of the CDR3 is TGCGCCAGCAGCTCCGGACAGGGAACAGATACGCAGTATTTT.

This clonotype was found a few times. The chain couples TRBV5-1 to TRBJ2-1; the D gene is possibly TRBD2 (5 bases). This CDR3 has 16 residues. The V and J ends lost 0 bases and 1 base respectively, with 11 bases between them. Germline CDR1 SGHRS, CDR2 YFSETQ. CDR3 nucleotides: TGCGCCAGCAGCTTGGCCGGGCGGGCATCCTACAATGAGCAGTTCTTC. It codes for CASSLAGRASYNEQFF.

Ten or more counts support this clonotype. The chain couples TRBV28 to TRBJ1-5; 9 bases are a match to TRBD1. The trim removed 6 bases at V and 4 bases at J, leaving 7 bases unmatched. Germline V CDR1 and CDR2: MDHEN, SYDVKM. The CDR3 is 15 residues long. The CDR3, as DNA: TGTGCCAGCAGCGCCCAGGGACAGGGTAATCAGCCCCAGCATTTT. Translating it yields CASSAQGQGNQPQHF. The variable domain in full, with the rest retrieved from reference TRBV28 and TRBJ1-5, is DVKVTQSSRYLVKRTGEKVFLECVQDMDHENMFWYRQDPGLGLRLIYFSYDVKMKEKGDIPEGYSVSREKKERFSLILESASTNQTSMYLCASSAQGQGNQPQHFGDGTRLSIL.

The rearrangement uses TRBV6-1 and TRBJ2-1; D remains unclear. CDR1 is MNHNS and CDR2 is SASEGT in the germline V gene. The length of the CDR3 is 12 residues. Trimming removed 0 bases from V and 7 bases from J, with 4 bases in between. In DNA form, the CDR3 reads TGTGCCAGCAGTGAAGCGGCTAATGAGCAGTTCTTC. It encodes CASSEAANEQFF.

This clonotype was detected ten times or more. V gene TRBV3-1 combines with J gene TRBJ1-1; D not certain. This CDR3 spans 13 amino acids. Germline lookup yields CDR1 LGHDT and CDR2 YNNKEL (reference sequence). Trimming took off 2 bases at V and 3 bases at J, with 7 bases between the two ends. CDR3 bases: TGTGCCAGCAGCCAACTGAGGGACACTGAAGCTTTCTTT. Translated, it gives CASSQLRDTEAFF.

This clonotype was recorded many times. V gene TRBV30 combines with J gene TRBJ2-1, with a tentative D call TRBD2 (5 bases). The CDR3 runs 13 residues. The V end was cut by 3 bases, the J end by 8 bases, with 14 bases between. Germline V gene lookup returns CDR1 GTSNPN and CDR2 SVGIG (reference sequence). The CDR3 loop is CAWSALGGYEQFF. The CDR3 bases are TGTGCCTGGAGCGCCCTCGGCGGGTATGAGCAGTTCTTC.

This clonotype was picked up a small number of times. This sequence may be a read error, since a much larger clone differs from it by one base. The CDR3 DNA reads TGTGCCAGCAGCTTAGTGGGGACCGCAGGGAACAATGAGCAGTACTTC. Encoded protein: CASSLVGTAGNNEQYF. The V gene is TRBV11-2, the J gene TRBJ2-1, with D tentatively TRBD1 or TRBD2 (5 bases each). The DNA end is more similar to TRBJ2-7, so the J call may be wrong. This CDR3 spans 16 amino acids. Germline values: CDR1 SGHAT, CDR2 FQNNGV.

This clonotype has a handful of counts. This chain links TRBV20-1 with TRBJ1-2; D is undetermined. The V gene lost 1 base and the J gene lost 3 bases, with 6 bases spanning the gap. The CDR3 loop spans 12 amino acids. Germline V gene lookup returns CDR1 DFQATT and CDR2 SNEGSKA (reference sequence). As DNA, the CDR3 is TGCAGTGCTAGAGCAAGATACTATGGCTACACCTTC. Its translation: CSARARYYGYTF.

There are many counts of this clonotype. The J gene is TRBJ2-7, the V gene TRBV3-1; D call uncertain. CDR3 length: 11 amino acids. The germline V gene encodes CDR1 LGHDT and CDR2 YNNKEL (reference sequence). With 4 bases removed from V and 5 bases from J, the gap between germline ends came to 6 bases. CDR3 DNA: TGTGCCAGCAGCCGGTTTGACGAGCAGTACTTC. This sequence encodes CASSRFDEQYF.

This clonotype came up a few times. The V and J genes are TRBV6-1 and TRBJ2-2, with 8 bases that match TRBD2. The germline V gene has CDR1 MNHNS and CDR2 SASEGT. The CDR3 extends over 16 amino acids. The V and J ends lost 6 bases and 4 bases, in that order; junction bases with no gene match: 10. The CDR3 bases are TGTGCCAGCAGGGAGCGGGAGAGTTGGGGCACCGGGGAGCTGTTTTTT. This translates into CASRERESWGTGELFF.

This clonotype occurred a few times. J is TRBJ2-7 and V is TRBV19; the match to TRBD2 covers 9 bases. CDR1 and CDR2 (germline): LNHDA, SQIVND (reference sequence). J gave up 2 bases and V 6 bases, and 8 bases lay outside the gene matches. The CDR3 contains 15 residues. This CDR3 reads CASRATSGRPYEQYF. The CDR3 coding sequence is TGTGCCAGTAGGGCGACAAGCGGGAGGCCCTACGAGCAGTACTTC.

This sequence joins TRBV28 and TRBJ1-4, with D perhaps TRBD1 (6 bases). The CDR3 consists of 16 residues. Trimming took off 1 base at V and 2 bases at J, with 11 bases between the two ends. The V gene's germline CDR1 is MDHEN and CDR2 SYDVKM. The CDR3 loop is CASSLLGAQTNEKLFF. The CDR3 coding sequence is TGTGCCAGCAGTTTATTGGGGGCGCAGACTAATGAAAAACTGTTTTTT.

At least ten counts were recorded for this clonotype. The V call is TRBV30, the J call TRBJ2-3; 8 nucleotides match TRBD2. V shed 4 bases and J 4 bases; nucleotides not matched to a gene: 7. Germline V gene sequence: CDR1 GTSNPN, CDR2 SVGIG (reference sequence). The length of the CDR3 is 14 residues. The CDR3 sequence: CAWTPTSDADTQYF. The CDR3 nucleotides are TGTGCCTGGACCCCGACTAGCGACGCAGATACGCAGTATTTT.